The source of this TCR beta chain is a study of monozygotic twins with inflammatory bowel disease. For each CDR3 protein, TCRdb gives one entry from its re-call of the 5' RACE reads, without DNA. Recorded here are around 400,000 distinct CDR3 sequences; the top ten clones represent 2% to 3%. There are 14 residues in the CDR3. Germline V gene data show CDR1 as SQVTM and CDR2 as ANQGSEA. The chain combines TRBV29-1 with TRBJ2-2; TCRdb calls TRBD1, which cannot be checked without DNA. The sequenced sample was blood. This TCR came from a human donor with ulcerative colitis or Crohn's disease, or a healthy co-twin of an affected twin (not recorded which). The CDR3 loop reads CSVGTYANTGELFF.